A single sample is the source of the 24 T cell receptor beta chains below, sequenced in a study of blood T cell repertoires in COVID-19. The assay was immunoSEQ multiplex PCR, and TCRdb's table has in-frame clones only and misses some. Of 130,000 to 150,000 clones listed, about 79% are singletons. The material sequenced was peripheral blood. Receptors originate from a woman of 80 years or more with acute or convalescent COVID-19.

This clone has just a few counts. The genes are TRBV19 and TRBJ1-1; 7 positions match TRBD1. The CDR3 totals 16 residues. J was trimmed by 2 bases and V by 6 bases; bases with no gene match: 12. Per germline, CDR1 LNHDA and CDR2 SQIVND (reference sequence). CDR3: CASRYGQGDRNTEAFF. Written as DNA, the CDR3 is TGTGCCAGTAGGTACGGGCAGGGGGACCGAAACACTGAAGCTTTCTTT.

CDR3 sequence: CASSPTGPPFYGYTF. CDR3 DNA sequence: TGTGCCAGCAGCCCGACAGGGCCCCCCTTCTATGGCTACACCTTC. The chain is built from TRBV6-5 and TRBJ1-2; 7 bases fit TRBD1. V trimming: 6 bases; J trimming: 4 bases; junction bases outside the gene matches: 11. This CDR3 has 15 residues. Germline V gene sequence: CDR1 MNHEY, CDR2 SVGAGI.

The rearrangement joins TRBV5-3 to TRBJ1-2; tentatively, D is TRBD1 (5 bases). TRBV5-3 is an ORF; its function is uncertain. The ends were cut back, 4 bases at V and 10 bases at J, with 20 bases in the middle. This CDR3 has 14 amino acids. The CDR3 is CARSPPGLSHVYTF. DNA of the CDR3: TGTGCCAGAAGCCCCCCGGGACTCTCACATGTCTACACCTTC.

This chain links TRBV7-2 with TRBJ2-7; 9 bases map to TRBD1. This CDR3 spans 13 amino acids. CDR1 SGHTA and CDR2 FQGNSA come from the germline V gene. V lost 0 bases to trimming and J lost 6 bases; unmatched junction nucleotides: 0. The CDR3 DNA reads as TGTGCCAGCAGCTTAGCGGGACAGGGCGAGCAGTACTTC. This codes for CASSLAGQGEQYF.

The rearrangement joins TRBV6-5 to TRBJ1-2; D ambiguous. CDR1 and CDR2 (germline): MNHEY, SVGAGI. V was pared by 8 bases and J by 6 bases, with 16 bases between. This CDR3 has 13 amino acids. The DNA for the CDR3 is TGTGCCAGCCGTCCCCCCGGGAAGAATGGCTACACCTTC. Protein: CASRPPGKNGYTF.

This chain uses TRBV18 with TRBJ1-6; D remains ambiguous. Germline CDR1 reads KGHSH; CDR2 reads LQKENI. V gave up 6 bases and J gave up 5 bases, with 11 bases separating them. CDR3 length: 14 amino acids. CDR3 coding DNA: TGTGCCAGCTCCCGGGAAGTGGATAATTCACCCCTCCACTTT. Protein: CASSREVDNSPLHF.

V is TRBV7-6 and J is TRBJ1-5; 8 bases line up with TRBD1. The V gene end was trimmed by 5 bases and the J gene end by 4 bases; junction bases not matched to a gene: 4. The CDR3 loop spans 14 amino acids. CDR1 is SGHVS, CDR2 FNYEAQ, per germline. The CDR3 reads CASSLRGRNQPQHF. CDR3 DNA sequence: TGTGCCAGCAGCCTCAGGGGGCGAAATCAGCCCCAGCATTTT.

V is TRBV7-9 and J is TRBJ1-1, with 7 bases lining up with TRBD1. V shed 2 bases and J 6 bases; nucleotides not matched to a gene: 9. The CDR3 totals 15 residues. CDR1 is SEHNR, CDR2 FQNEAQ, per germline (reference sequence). The CDR3 loop reads CASSLNRGRFPEAFF. The CDR3 DNA follows: TGTGCCAGCAGCTTAAACAGGGGCCGGTTCCCTGAAGCTTTCTTT.

This chain joins TRBV10-3 and TRBJ1-1, with D uncertain. This CDR3 is 15 amino acids long. Per the germline V gene, CDR1 is ENHRY and CDR2 is SYGVKD. The V gene lost 1 base and the J gene lost 3 bases, with 12 bases spanning the gap. CDR3 DNA sequence: TGTGCCATCAGTGAGTTTCCGGCGAGGGACACTGAAGCTTTCTTT. Translating it yields CAISEFPARDTEAFF.

The V gene is TRBV7-2, the J gene TRBJ2-6, with D perhaps matching TRBD1 (5 bases). The CDR3 runs to 15 residues. The germline V gene has CDR1 SGHTA and CDR2 FQGNSA. V lost 4 bases and J 4 bases, leaving 11 bases between the germline ends. CDR3 sequence (DNA): TGTGCCAGCAGCTCCGCAGGGCCCGGGGCCAACGTCCTGACTTTC. Residues: CASSSAGPGANVLTF.

This chain links TRBV19 with TRBJ1-5; possible D gene TRBD1, 6 bases. V lost 3 bases and J lost 4, with 19 bases in between. Germline V CDR1 and CDR2: LNHDA, SQIVND (reference sequence). The CDR3 consists of 17 residues. This CDR3 is CASSMAWMRGINQPQHF. As DNA, the CDR3 is TGTGCCAGTAGTATGGCGTGGATGAGGGGGATAAATCAGCCCCAGCATTTT. Full variable domain (rest looked up from reference TRBV19 and TRBJ1-5): DGGITQSPKYLFRKEGQNVTLSCEQNLNHDAMYWYRQDPGQGLRLIYYSQIVNDFQKGDIAEGYSVSREKKESFPLTVTSAQKNPTAFYLCASSMAWMRGINQPQHFGDGTRLSIL.

The genes are TRBV10-2 and TRBJ2-7, with 11 bases lining up with TRBD2. The CDR3 is 15 residues long. Germline-derived CDR1 and CDR2 are WSHSY and SAAADI. With 10 bases clipped from V and 2 bases from J, the junction kept 10 bases outside the gene matches. The CDR3 DNA follows: TGCGCCATCCAGGCTAGCGGGGGGACTACCTACGAGCAGTACTTC. Protein sequence: CAIQASGGTTYEQYF.

The rearrangement uses TRBV27 and TRBJ1-2; TRBD1 matches at 7 bases. V shed 4 bases, J shed 9 bases, and the junction held 5 bases outside the gene matches. The germline gives CDR1 MNHEY, CDR2 SMNVEV (reference sequence). The CDR3 has 12 residues. CDR3 nucleotides: TGTGCCAGCAGTTCGGGACAGTTGAGCTACACCTTC. It translates to CASSSGQLSYTF.

The sample holds one count of this clone. V usage is TRBV7-9 and J usage is TRBJ1-2; D is unclear. Per the germline V gene, CDR1 is SEHNR and CDR2 is FQNEAQ (reference sequence). CDR3 length: 12 amino acids. With 6 bases removed from V and 9 bases from J, the gap between germline ends came to 14 bases. This chain's CDR3 is CASRQTPDSYTF. The CDR3 coding sequence is TGTGCCAGCAGACAAACCCCTGACAGCTACACCTTC. The full variable domain, completed using reference TRBV7-9 and TRBJ1-2, is DTGVSQNPRHKITKRGQNVTFRCDPISEHNRLYWYRQTLGQGPEFLTYFQNEAQLEKSRLLSDRFSAERPKGSFSTLEIQRTEQGDSAMYLCASRQTPDSYTFGSGTRLTVV.

The V call is TRBV6-5, the J call TRBJ2-7, with D perhaps matching TRBD2 (5 bases). Trimming pared 6 bases from V and 3 bases from J, leaving 18 bases between. Germline loops: CDR1 MNHEY, CDR2 SVGAGI. The CDR3 is made up of 15 amino acids. CDR3 nucleotide sequence: TGTGCCAGCAGAGGGTCGAATGAAGGGAGCTACGAGCAGTACTTC. Protein sequence: CASRGSNEGSYEQYF.

The chain couples TRBV19 to TRBJ2-1; D possibly corresponds to TRBD1 (7 bases). The length of the CDR3 is 14 residues. Trimming took off 7 bases at V and 4 bases at J, with 14 bases between the two ends. Germline CDR1 LNHDA, CDR2 SQIVND (reference sequence). The CDR3 reads CASNRGLNYNEQFF. DNA of the CDR3: TGTGCCAGTAACAGGGGACTTAATTACAATGAGCAGTTCTTC.

The V gene is TRBV9, the J gene TRBJ2-3; TRBD2 matches 8 bases. There are 15 residues in the CDR3. Losses at the gene ends were 4 bases for V and 6 bases for J; bases not matched to a gene: 10. Germline-derived CDR1 and CDR2 are SGDLS and YYNGEE. The CDR3 sequence is CASSPHAGGGDTQYF. The CDR3 DNA sequence: TGTGCCAGCAGCCCCCATGCGGGGGGTGGGGATACGCAGTATTTT.

This clone was found a few times. CDR3 DNA sequence: TGTGCCAGCAGTAGGGCAGGACAGTCGAACACTGAAGCTTTCTTT. Translating gives CASSRAGQSNTEAFF. The chain carries TRBV6-5 and TRBJ1-1; D perhaps matches TRBD1 (6 bases). Trimming left V 5 bases short and J 1 base short, with 14 bases between. Germline lookup yields CDR1 MNHEY and CDR2 SVGAGI. There are 15 residues in the CDR3.

The DNA for the CDR3 is TGTGCCAGCAGCCCTAGTCGATCCAGGGGGACAGATACGCAGTATTTT. It is translated as CASSPSRSRGTDTQYF. The J gene is TRBJ2-3, the V gene TRBV7-3, with 7 positions matching TRBD1. Per germline, CDR1 SGHTA and CDR2 FQGTGA. The CDR3 sequence is 16 residues long. The junction had 11 bases not matched to a gene; V was cut back by 5 bases and J by 3 bases.

V usage is TRBV6-6 and J usage is TRBJ1-2, with 9 positions matching TRBD1. Germline trimming cut 6 bases from V and 3 bases from J; bases unmatched to any gene: 8. The CDR3 loop spans 15 amino acids. Germline CDR1 MNHNY, CDR2 SVGAGI (reference sequence). The CDR3 DNA reads TGTGCCAGCAGAAAAGACAGGGGGTCGGACTATGGCTACACCTTC. It codes for CASRKDRGSDYGYTF.

In its sample, this clone was seen a few times. V is TRBV7-9 and J is TRBJ1-1, with a possible D match to TRBD1 (6 bases). The V end lost 5 bases, the J end lost 2 bases, and 21 bases lay between the germline ends. This CDR3 is built from 17 residues. Germline CDR1 is SEHNR and CDR2 is FQNEAQ (reference sequence). The CDR3 region is CASSQGTFGTKNTEAFF. The CDR3 bases are TGTGCCAGCAGCCAGGGGACATTTGGGACTAAAAACACTGAAGCTTTCTTT.

The rearrangement joins TRBV6-1 to TRBJ1-2; 7 nucleotides align to TRBD1. The V gene end was trimmed by 3 bases and the J gene end by 2 bases; junction bases not matched to a gene: 3. In germline, CDR1 is MNHNS, CDR2 SASEGT. There are 14 residues in the CDR3. The CDR3 DNA reads TGTGCCAGCAGTGAGACAGGGTCAAACTATGGCTACACCTTC. The encoded protein is CASSETGSNYGYTF.

The rearrangement links TRBV7-2 to TRBJ2-2; D is unclear. Between the trimmed V and J ends, which lost 3 bases and 1 base, there was a span of 6 bases. The germline V gene encodes CDR1 SGHTA and CDR2 FQGNSA. This CDR3 is built from 14 residues. CDR3: CASSFSQNTGELFF. In DNA, the CDR3 is TGTGCCAGCAGCTTTAGCCAGAACACCGGGGAGCTGTTTTTT.

The chain couples TRBV27 to TRBJ2-7, with no clear D. Germline loops: CDR1 MNHEY, CDR2 SMNVEV (reference sequence). With 6 bases removed from V and 2 bases from J, the gap between germline ends came to 11 bases. This CDR3 has 13 amino acids. The CDR3 loop reads CASRSSGAYEQYF. Here the CDR3 DNA reads TGTGCCAGCAGGTCCTCAGGCGCCTACGAGCAGTACTTC.